Sequencing of this T cell receptor beta chain was carried out in a study of blood T cell repertoires in COVID-19. Whole-study context: From the United States, Italy and Spain came samples of acute and convalescent COVID-19. Sources were T cells, B-cell-depleted T cells, or PBMCs; the material itself was cDNA or gDNA.

In the original workflow: The assay estimated nucleated cells by amplifying reference gene primers. Data came from immunoSEQ multiplex PCR; TCRdb stores just in-frame clones and leaves some out. V and J calls and clone size come straight from that table; D and trimming were deduced from the DNA. The data contain 650,000 to 800,000 clones, around 89% of them seen just once; the ten biggest clones take up more than 0.25%. In germline, CDR1 is MRHNA, CDR2 SNTAGT. The CDR3 runs to 15 residues. Trimming cost V 9 bases and J 9 bases; bases outside gene matches: 13. This chain joins TRBV6-4 and TRBJ2-1, with 11 bases identical to TRBD2. The sequence was collected from a woman younger than 30 with acute or convalescent COVID-19. Sequenced sample: peripheral blood. The CDR3, as DNA: TGTGCCAGGGTCAAAGCCGGGACTAGCGGAAGTGAGCAGTTCTTC. It yields the protein CARVKAGTSGSEQFF.